This T cell receptor (beta chain) was sequenced during a study of blood T cell repertoires in COVID-19. V was clipped by 2 bases and J by 7 bases, with 14 bases between them. CDR3 length: 14 amino acids. The germline gives CDR1 MNHNY, CDR2 SVGAGI (reference sequence). Assay: immunoSEQ multiplex PCR; the TCRdb copy retains only in-frame clones and omits some. The table has under 100,000 clones, over 60% seen once. Sample: peripheral blood. The TCR comes from a woman older than 75 with active or convalescent COVID-19. The chain employs TRBV6-6 and TRBJ1-2; the D is unclear. The CDR3 DNA follows: TGTGCCAGCAGTTACAAAACGGAGGTGGTTGGCTACACCTTC. Translation gives CASSYKTEVVGYTF.